This entry features one T cell receptor beta chain sequence. Antigen specificity is unknown. Some clones are missing from TCRdb's copy, which holds only in-frame ones; the method was immunoSEQ multiplex PCR. The table has about 26,000 clones, 65% to 80% seen once; the top ten hold 10%. The length of the CDR3 is 15 residues. In germline, CDR1 is SGHKS, CDR2 YYEKEE (reference sequence). Trimming took 0 bases from V and 4 from J, leaving 11 bases between them. The data stem from a study of CD4 T cells in relation to SARS-CoV-2 and coronaviruses. The unexposed donors gave CD4+ T cells in about 2010-2019, prior to COVID-19. CD4+ T cells were isolated from the cells after about nine days of culture.

This sequence originates from a human donor in good health. Input material: CD4+ T cells from PBMCs, cultured in vitro. The chain is built from TRBV5-5 and TRBJ2-1, with D possibly TRBD2 on 6 matching bases. Here the CDR3 DNA reads TGTGCCAGCAGCTTGGGGACCGGGAGTTACAATGAGCAGTTCTTC. Translation: CASSLGTGSYNEQFF. The complete variable domain, with remaining parts taken from reference TRBV5-5 and TRBJ2-1, reads DAGVTQSPTHLIKTRGQQVTLRCSPISGHKSVSWYQQVLGQGPQFIFQYYEKEERGRGNFPDRFSARQFPNYSSELNVNALLLGDSALYLCASSLGTGSYNEQFFGPGTRLTVL.